This T cell receptor beta chain was sequenced for a study of shared T cell receptors in the human thymus. The data were produced by immunoSEQ multiplex PCR, yet TCRdb's version contains in-frame clones alone and is incomplete. The sample holds 55,000 to 80,000 clones; around 96% are singletons and the top ten take roughly 0.033%. The clonotype was recovered from a human donor. The sequencing input was thymocytes.

The CDR3 loop reads CASSQDRSANTGELFF. In nucleotides, the CDR3 is TGCGCCAGCAGCCAAGATCGAAGCGCGAACACCGGGGAGCTGTTTTTT. The chain joins TRBV4-3 to TRBJ2-2, with D hard to call. Germline V gene sequence: CDR1 LGHNA, CDR2 YSLEER. V dropped 0 bases and J dropped 0 bases, with 8 bases sitting between them. This CDR3 has 16 residues.